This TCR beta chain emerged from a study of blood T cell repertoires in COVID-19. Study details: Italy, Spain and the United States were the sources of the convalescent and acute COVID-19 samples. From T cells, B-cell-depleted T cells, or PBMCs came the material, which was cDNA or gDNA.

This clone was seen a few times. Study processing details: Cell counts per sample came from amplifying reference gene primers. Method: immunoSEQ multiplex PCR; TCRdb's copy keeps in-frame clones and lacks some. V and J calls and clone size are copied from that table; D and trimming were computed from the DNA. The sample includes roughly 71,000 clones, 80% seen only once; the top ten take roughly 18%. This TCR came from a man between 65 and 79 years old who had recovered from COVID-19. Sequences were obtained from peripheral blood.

CDR3 DNA: TGTGCCAGCAGCTTGGCTCCAGTCTACGAGCAGTACTTC. Encoded protein: CASSLAPVYEQYF. The chain carries TRBV5-6 and TRBJ2-7; D remains ambiguous. The V gene's germline CDR1 is SGHDT and CDR2 YYEEEE. Trimming pared 0 bases from V and 3 bases from J, leaving 7 bases between. The CDR3 covers 13 residues.